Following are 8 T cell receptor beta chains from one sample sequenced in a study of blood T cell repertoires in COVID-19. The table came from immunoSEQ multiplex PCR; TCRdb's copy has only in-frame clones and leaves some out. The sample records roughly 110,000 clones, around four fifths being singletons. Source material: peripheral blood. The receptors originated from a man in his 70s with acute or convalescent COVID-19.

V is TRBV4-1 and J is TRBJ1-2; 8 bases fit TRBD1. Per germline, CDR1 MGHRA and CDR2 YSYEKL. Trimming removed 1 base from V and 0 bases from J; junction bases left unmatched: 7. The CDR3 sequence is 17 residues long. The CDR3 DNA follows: TGCGCCAGCAGCCAAGGGACAGGGATAAATTCTAACTATGGCTACACCTTC. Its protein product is CASSQGTGINSNYGYTF.

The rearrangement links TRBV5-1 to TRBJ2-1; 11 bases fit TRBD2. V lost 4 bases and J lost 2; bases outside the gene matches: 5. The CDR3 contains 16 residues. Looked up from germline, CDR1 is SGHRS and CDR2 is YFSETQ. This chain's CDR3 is CASSHTSGGTYNEQFF. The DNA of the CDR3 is TGCGCCAGCAGCCACACTAGCGGGGGCACCTACAATGAGCAGTTCTTC.

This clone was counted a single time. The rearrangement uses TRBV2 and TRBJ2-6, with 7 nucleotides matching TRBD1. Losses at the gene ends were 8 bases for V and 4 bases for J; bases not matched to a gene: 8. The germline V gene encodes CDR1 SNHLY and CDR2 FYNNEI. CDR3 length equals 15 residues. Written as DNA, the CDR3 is TGTGCCAGCCAACGACAGGGTACCGGGGCCAACGTCCTGACTTTC. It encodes CASQRQGTGANVLTF.

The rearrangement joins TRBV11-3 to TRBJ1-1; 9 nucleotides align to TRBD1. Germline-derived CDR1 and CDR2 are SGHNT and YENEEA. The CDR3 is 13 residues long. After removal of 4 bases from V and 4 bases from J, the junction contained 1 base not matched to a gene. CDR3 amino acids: CASSSQGATEAFF. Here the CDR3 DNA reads TGTGCCAGCAGCTCACAGGGGGCCACTGAAGCTTTCTTT.

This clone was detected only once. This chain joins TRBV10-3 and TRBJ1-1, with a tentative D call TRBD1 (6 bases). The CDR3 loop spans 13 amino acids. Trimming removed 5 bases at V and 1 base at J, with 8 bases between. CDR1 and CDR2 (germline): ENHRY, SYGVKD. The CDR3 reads CAISSTGNTEAFF. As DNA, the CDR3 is TGTGCCATCAGTTCGACAGGGAACACTGAAGCTTTCTTT.

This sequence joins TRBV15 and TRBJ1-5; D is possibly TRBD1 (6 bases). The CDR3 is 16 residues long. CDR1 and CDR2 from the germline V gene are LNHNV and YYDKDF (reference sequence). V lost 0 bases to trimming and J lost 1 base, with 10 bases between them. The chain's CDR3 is CATSRETGRSNQPQHF. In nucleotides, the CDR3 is TGTGCCACCAGCAGAGAGACAGGACGGAGCAATCAGCCCCAGCATTTT.

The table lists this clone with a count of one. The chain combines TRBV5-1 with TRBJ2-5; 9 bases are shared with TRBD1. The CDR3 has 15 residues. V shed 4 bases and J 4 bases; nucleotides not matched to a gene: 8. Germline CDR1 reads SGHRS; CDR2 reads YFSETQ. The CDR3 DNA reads TGCGCCAGCAGCATTGGCACAGGGGGCAGAGAGACCCAGTACTTC. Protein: CASSIGTGGRETQYF. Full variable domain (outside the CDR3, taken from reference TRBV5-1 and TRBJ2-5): KAGVTQTPRYLIKTRGQQVTLSCSPISGHRSVSWYQQTPGQGLQFLFEYFSETQRNKGNFPGRFSGRQFSNSRSEMNVSTLELGDSALYLCASSIGTGGRETQYFGPGTRLLVL.

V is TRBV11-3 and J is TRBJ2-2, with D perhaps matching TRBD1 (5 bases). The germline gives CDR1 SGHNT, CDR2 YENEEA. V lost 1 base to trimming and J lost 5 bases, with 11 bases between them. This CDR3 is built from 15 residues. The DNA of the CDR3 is TGTGCCAGCAGCTTAGCCGGTCAGGGAACCGGGGAGCTGTTTTTT. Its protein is CASSLAGQGTGELFF.